Listed here are 17 T cell receptor beta chains from one sample, sequenced in a study of long-term antiretroviral therapy in people with HIV. Survey level was the resolution at which the v3.0 immunoSEQ assay ran. TCRdb's copy holds only in-frame clones and misses some; the assay was immunoSEQ multiplex PCR. The table has over 15,000 clones, 85% to 90% seen once. The source was unsorted PBMCs, collected 4.2 years after starting antiretroviral therapy. The receptors come from a man aged 50 or older with HIV.

The V call is TRBV7-9, the J call TRBJ1-1; 8 nucleotides align to TRBD1. CDR1 is SEHNR, CDR2 FQNEAQ, per germline (reference sequence). The CDR3 length is 15 residues. With 5 bases clipped from V and 10 bases from J, the junction kept 15 bases outside the gene matches. The CDR3 sequence is CASSTPRDRIGGAFF. The CDR3 DNA reads as TGTGCCAGCAGCACCCCCCGGGACAGGATCGGGGGAGCTTTCTTT.

Only one count was recorded for this clone. The rearrangement joins TRBV2 to TRBJ1-2, with a tentative D call TRBD1 (5 bases). Looked up from germline, CDR1 is SNHLY and CDR2 is FYNNEI. The CDR3 sequence is 16 residues long. Trimming took off 5 bases at V and 0 bases at J, with 16 bases between the two ends. CDR3 in amino acids: CASSRPDRPPNYGYTF. The DNA for the CDR3 is TGTGCCAGCAGTCGACCCGACAGACCCCCTAACTATGGCTACACCTTC.

The rearrangement links TRBV7-8 to TRBJ2-5; 9 bases are a match to TRBD1. J lost 6 bases, V lost 4 bases, and 9 bases had no gene match. Germline V gives CDR1 SGHVS, CDR2 FQNEAQ. The CDR3 consists of 15 residues. CDR3 sequence reads: CASSSPMTGGKTQYF. CDR3 DNA sequence: TGTGCCAGCAGCTCGCCAATGACAGGGGGAAAGACCCAGTACTTC.

The chain carries TRBV30 and TRBJ2-7, with 7 bases aligning to TRBD2. CDR1 and CDR2 (germline): GTSNPN, SVGIG (reference sequence). V lost 0 bases to trimming and J lost 3 bases; unmatched junction nucleotides: 5. The length of the CDR3 is 14 residues. DNA of the CDR3: TGTGCCTGGAGTGTACGGGGCGGGGGCTACGAGCAGTACTTC. Its protein is CAWSVRGGGYEQYF.

The chain recombines TRBV7-9 with TRBJ1-6; D gene ambiguous. The CDR3 covers 14 residues. Germline V lookup: CDR1 SEHNR, CDR2 FQNEAQ (reference sequence). V dropped 5 bases and J dropped 4 bases, with 9 bases sitting between them. This CDR3 reads CASSPDGYNSPLHF. In DNA form, the CDR3 reads TGTGCCAGCAGCCCCGACGGATATAATTCACCCCTCCACTTT.

This rearrangement joins TRBV5-6 to TRBJ2-1; no clear D. Germline V gives CDR1 SGHDT, CDR2 YYEEEE. V gave up 3 bases and J gave up 8 bases, with 9 bases separating them. The CDR3 is 12 residues long. CDR3 DNA sequence: TGTGCCAGCAGCTCAGACGACTATGAGCAGTTCTTC. Translating gives CASSSDDYEQFF.

V and J are TRBV10-3 and TRBJ2-3; tentative D call: TRBD2 (6 bases). V was trimmed by 3 bases and J by 2 bases, leaving 9 bases between them. The CDR3 has 14 residues. Germline CDR1 ENHRY, CDR2 SYGVKD. This CDR3 reads CAISDGGVTDTQYF. CDR3 bases: TGTGCCATCAGTGACGGGGGTGTCACAGATACGCAGTATTTT.

This clone has just one count. The chain couples TRBV19 to TRBJ2-6, with 8 bases fitting TRBD1. This CDR3 contains 17 residues. Germline CDR1 and CDR2: LNHDA and SQIVND (reference sequence). The V gene end was trimmed by 1 base and the J gene end by 0 bases; junction bases not matched to a gene: 2. The CDR3 protein is CASSIGQGASGANVLTF. CDR3 coding DNA: TGTGCCAGTAGTATAGGCCAGGGGGCCTCTGGGGCCAACGTCCTGACTTTC.

This rearrangement joins TRBV4-2 to TRBJ2-1; the match to TRBD2 covers 8 bases. The CDR3 contains 16 residues. The ends lost 1 base at V and 7 bases at J; junction bases unmatched: 9. Germline V gene sequence: CDR1 LGHNA, CDR2 YNFKEQ. The CDR3 coding sequence is TGTGCCAGCAGCCAAGGTAGGCTAGCGGGCAGAAATGAGCAGTTCTTC. This sequence encodes CASSQGRLAGRNEQFF.

For the CDR3, the DNA is TGTGCCAGCAGTGAAGCCGCCGGGGAGCTGTTTTTT. Residues: CASSEAAGELFF. The rearrangement links TRBV2 to TRBJ2-2, with D unresolved. V was pared by 0 bases and J by 6 bases, with 2 bases between. There are 12 residues in the CDR3. Germline CDR1 and CDR2: SNHLY and FYNNEI.

CDR3 residues: CASSLSQEQFF. CDR3 nucleotides: TGTGCCAGCAGCTTGAGCCAGGAGCAGTTCTTC. V and J are TRBV5-6 and TRBJ2-1; D not resolved. This CDR3 spans 11 amino acids. Trimming took off 1 base at V and 10 bases at J, with 6 bases between the two ends. In germline, CDR1 is SGHDT, CDR2 YYEEEE. Filled out from reference TRBV5-6 and TRBJ2-1, the complete variable domain reads DAGVTQSPTHLIKTRGQQVTLRCSPKSGHDTVSWYQQALGQGPQFIFQYYEEEERQRGNFPDRFSGHQFPNYSSELNVNALLLGDSALYLCASSLSQEQFFGPGTRLTVL.

V and J are TRBV6-5 and TRBJ1-1; TRBD1 aligns across 9 bases. Germline CDR1 and CDR2: MNHEY and SVGAGI. CDR3 length: 14 residues. Trimming at V came to 5 bases and at J to 5 bases, leaving 6 bases not matched to a gene. CDR3 loop: CASSATGGWTEAFF. The CDR3 coding sequence is TGTGCCAGCAGTGCGACAGGGGGGTGGACTGAAGCTTTCTTT.

The rearrangement links TRBV7-2 to TRBJ1-5; D possibly corresponds to TRBD1 (6 bases). The germline CDR1 and CDR2 sequences are SGHTA and FQGNSA. Trimming removed 5 bases from V and 7 bases from J, with 15 bases in between. This CDR3 comprises 14 residues. Here the CDR3 reads CASSRWRGGQPQHF. The CDR3 bases are TGTGCCAGCAGCCGTTGGAGGGGGGGGCAGCCCCAGCATTTT.

The genes are TRBV14 and TRBJ1-4; D call uncertain. Germline V CDR1 and CDR2: SGHDN, FVKESK. The CDR3 consists of 14 residues. Trimming left V 4 bases short and J 7 bases short, with 13 bases between. The chain's CDR3 is CASSPGRVGEKLFF. The CDR3 nucleotides read TGTGCCAGCAGCCCTGGGAGGGTCGGTGAAAAACTGTTTTTT.

This chain uses TRBV7-9 with TRBJ2-2; D may match TRBD1 or TRBD2 (5 bases each). CDR1 and CDR2 from the germline V gene are SEHNR and FQNEAQ (reference sequence). The CDR3 is 16 amino acids. The germline V and J ends were trimmed by 1 base and 0 bases, with 9 bases remaining between them. CDR3 DNA: TGTGCCAGCAGCTTAGGGGGGACGACGAACACCGGGGAGCTGTTTTTT. This encodes CASSLGGTTNTGELFF.

The CDR3 reads CASSPDRDEQYF. CDR3 sequence (DNA): TGTGCCAGCTCCCCAGACAGGGACGAGCAGTACTTC. The V gene is TRBV18, the J gene TRBJ2-7, with 7 bases lining up with TRBD1. Germline CDR1 KGHSH, CDR2 LQKENI. The CDR3 sequence is 12 residues long. Germline trimming cut 6 bases from V and 5 bases from J; bases unmatched to any gene: 4. The complete variable domain, with remaining parts taken from reference TRBV18 and TRBJ2-7, reads NAGVMQNPRHLVRRRGQEARLRCSPMKGHSHVYWYRQLPEEGLKFMVYLQKENIIDESGMPKERFSAEFPKEGPSILRIQQVVRGDSAAYFCASSPDRDEQYFGPGTRLTVT.

The chain carries TRBV14 and TRBJ2-5, with 8 bases that match TRBD1. Unmatched junction bases numbered 4, after V lost 2 bases and J lost 5 bases. This CDR3 is 14 amino acids long. The germline V gene has CDR1 SGHDN and CDR2 FVKESK. This CDR3 is CASSQRTGRETQYF. CDR3 coding DNA: TGTGCCAGCAGCCAACGGACAGGGAGGGAGACCCAGTACTTC.